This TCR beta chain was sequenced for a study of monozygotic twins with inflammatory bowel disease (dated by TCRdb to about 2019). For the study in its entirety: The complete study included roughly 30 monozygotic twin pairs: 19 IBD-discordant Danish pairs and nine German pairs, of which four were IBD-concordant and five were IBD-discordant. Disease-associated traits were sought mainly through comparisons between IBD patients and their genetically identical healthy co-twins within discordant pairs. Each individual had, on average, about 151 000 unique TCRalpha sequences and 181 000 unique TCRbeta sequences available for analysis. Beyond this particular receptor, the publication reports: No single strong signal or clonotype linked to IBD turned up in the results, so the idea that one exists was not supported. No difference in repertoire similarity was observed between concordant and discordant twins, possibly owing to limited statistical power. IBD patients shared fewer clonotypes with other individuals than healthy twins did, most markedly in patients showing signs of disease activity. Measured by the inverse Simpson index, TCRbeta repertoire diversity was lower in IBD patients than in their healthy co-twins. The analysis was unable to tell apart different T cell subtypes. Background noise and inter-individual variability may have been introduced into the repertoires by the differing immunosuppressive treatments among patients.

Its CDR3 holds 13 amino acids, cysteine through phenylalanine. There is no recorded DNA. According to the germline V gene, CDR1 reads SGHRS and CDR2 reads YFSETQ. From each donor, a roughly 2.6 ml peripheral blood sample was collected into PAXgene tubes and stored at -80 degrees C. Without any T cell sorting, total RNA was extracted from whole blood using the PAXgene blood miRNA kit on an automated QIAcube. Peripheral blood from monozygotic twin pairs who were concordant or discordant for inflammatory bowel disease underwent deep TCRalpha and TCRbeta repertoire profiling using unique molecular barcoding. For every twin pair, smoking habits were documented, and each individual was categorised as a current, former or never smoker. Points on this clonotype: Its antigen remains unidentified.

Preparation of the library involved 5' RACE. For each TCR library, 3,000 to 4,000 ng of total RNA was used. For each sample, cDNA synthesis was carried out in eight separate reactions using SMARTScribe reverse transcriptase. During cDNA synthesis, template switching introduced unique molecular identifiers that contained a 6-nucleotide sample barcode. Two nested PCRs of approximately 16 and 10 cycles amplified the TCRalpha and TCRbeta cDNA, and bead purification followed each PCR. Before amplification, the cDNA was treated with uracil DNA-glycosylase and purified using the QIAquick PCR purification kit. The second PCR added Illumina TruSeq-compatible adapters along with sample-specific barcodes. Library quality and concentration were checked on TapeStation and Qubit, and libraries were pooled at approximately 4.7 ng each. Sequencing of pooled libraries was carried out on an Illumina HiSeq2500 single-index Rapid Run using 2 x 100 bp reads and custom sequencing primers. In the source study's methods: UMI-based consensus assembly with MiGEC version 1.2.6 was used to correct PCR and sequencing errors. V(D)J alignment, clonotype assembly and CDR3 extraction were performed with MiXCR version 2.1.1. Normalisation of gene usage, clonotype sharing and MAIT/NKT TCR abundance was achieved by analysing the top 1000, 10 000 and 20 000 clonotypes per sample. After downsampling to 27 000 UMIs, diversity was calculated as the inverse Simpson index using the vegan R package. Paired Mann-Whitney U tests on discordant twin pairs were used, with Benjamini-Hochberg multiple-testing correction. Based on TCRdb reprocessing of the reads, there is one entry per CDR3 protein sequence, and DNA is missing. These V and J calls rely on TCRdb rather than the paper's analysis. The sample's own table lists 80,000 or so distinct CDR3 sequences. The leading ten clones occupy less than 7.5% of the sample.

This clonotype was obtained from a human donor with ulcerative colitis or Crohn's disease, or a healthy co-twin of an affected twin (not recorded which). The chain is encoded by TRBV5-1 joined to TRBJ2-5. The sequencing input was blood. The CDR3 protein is CASSLTARETQYF.